The 15 T cell receptor beta chains listed next were all sequenced from one sample in a study of T cell changes during pregnancy in multiple sclerosis. The protocol was immunoSEQ multiplex PCR, while the TCRdb copy is restricted to in-frame clones and leaves out a portion. The sample shows more than 90,000 clones, around 92% of them seen only once. This sample comprised peripheral blood, obtained after pregnancy. The receptors here all came from a female donor with multiple sclerosis, enrolled in a pregnancy study.

V and J are TRBV7-2 and TRBJ2-3; no definite D call. The CDR3 sequence is 16 residues long. Trimming removed 1 base from V and 2 bases from J, with 13 bases in between. Germline CDR1 SGHTA, CDR2 FQGNSA. The DNA of the CDR3 is TGTGCCAGCAGCTTAGACATCCCCTTCCACACAGATACGCAGTATTTT. Translation gives CASSLDIPFHTDTQYF.

The chain uses TRBV18 and TRBJ2-5; 8 bases fit TRBD1. Germline V gene sequence: CDR1 KGHSH, CDR2 LQKENI. J gave up 6 bases and V 2 bases, and 8 bases lay outside the gene matches. CDR3 size: 15 residues. CDR3 sequence: CASSPAGAGGQTQYF. DNA for the CDR3: TGTGCCAGCTCACCAGCCGGCGCAGGGGGCCAGACCCAGTACTTC.

The chain carries TRBV11-2 and TRBJ1-2, with 10 bases matching TRBD1. Germline trimming cut 4 bases from V and 7 bases from J; bases unmatched to any gene: 6. The CDR3 length is 14 residues. Germline V gives CDR1 SGHAT, CDR2 FQNNGV. The CDR3 here is CASSSGQGEGGYTF. CDR3 bases: TGTGCCAGCAGCTCAGGACAGGGGGAGGGTGGCTACACCTTC.

The chain links TRBV27 to TRBJ1-5; the match to TRBD1 covers 8 bases. CDR1 MNHEY and CDR2 SMNVEV come from the germline V gene (reference sequence). CDR3 length: 15 amino acids. V gave up 3 bases and J gave up 2 bases; unmatched junction bases: 3. The CDR3 bases are TGTGCCAGCAGTTTTCAGGGGGCAGGCAATCAGCCCCAGCATTTT. It specifies CASSFQGAGNQPQHF.

This chain connects TRBV29-1 to TRBJ2-1; weak D call: TRBD1 (6 bases). From germline, CDR1 is SQVTM and CDR2 ANQGSEA. V lost 4 bases to trimming and J lost 6 bases, with 13 bases between them. The CDR3 is made up of 13 amino acids. The CDR3: CSVVRGGGNEQFF. The CDR3 DNA reads TGCAGCGTTGTCAGGGGTGGGGGCAATGAGCAGTTCTTC.

This sequence joins TRBV27 and TRBJ2-1; no clear D. Germline V CDR1 and CDR2: MNHEY, SMNVEV (reference sequence). The CDR3 loop spans 11 amino acids. Trimming took off 6 bases at V and 6 bases at J, with 6 bases between the two ends. The CDR3 is CASSYANEQFF. The DNA for the CDR3 is TGTGCCAGCAGCTATGCCAATGAGCAGTTCTTC.

CDR3 DNA: TGTGCCAGCAGCTTGGTCGAGACACAGGGAAACACCATATATTTT. It specifies CASSLVETQGNTIYF. V gene TRBV5-6 combines with J gene TRBJ1-3; the D is unclear. Trimming took 0 bases from V and 4 from J, leaving 11 bases between them. Germline V CDR1 and CDR2: SGHDT, YYEEEE. The CDR3 is made up of 15 amino acids.

The chain uses TRBV6-1 and TRBJ1-1; tentatively, D is TRBD1 (6 bases). The CDR3 runs to 13 residues. V was cut by 3 bases and J by 4 bases, with 9 bases left in between. Germline V gene data show CDR1 as MNHNS and CDR2 as SASEGT. CDR3 in amino acids: CASSDQGSTEAFF. CDR3 DNA sequence: TGTGCCAGCAGTGATCAGGGGAGCACTGAAGCTTTCTTT.

The chain uses TRBV7-9 and TRBJ2-7; a weak D match, TRBD2 (6 bases). CDR3 length equals 16 residues. V lost 5 bases and J 3 bases, leaving 20 bases between the germline ends. Germline V CDR1 and CDR2: SEHNR, FQNEAQ (reference sequence). The chain's CDR3 is CASSPRDSEAGYEQYF. CDR3 coding DNA: TGTGCCAGCAGCCCTCGGGACTCCGAGGCGGGCTACGAGCAGTACTTC.

The count of this clone is one. The V gene is TRBV6-6, the J gene TRBJ2-1; 8 bases are a match to TRBD2. The CDR3 extends over 14 amino acids. CDR1 is MNHNY, CDR2 SVGAGI, per germline (reference sequence). V lost 4 bases and J lost 9; bases outside the gene matches: 8. The CDR3 DNA reads as TGTGCCAGCAGTTCCCCGAGCGGGAGAGGTGAGCAGTTCTTC. This sequence encodes CASSSPSGRGEQFF.

Notes on this clone: The junction departs from the called germline gene at one end, perhaps through a read error. The CDR3 loop reads CASSYSGGNAQFF. In DNA, the CDR3 is TGTGCCAGCAGTTACTCCGGCGGGAATGCGCAGTTCTTC. The rearrangement links TRBV6-5 to TRBJ2-1; a weak D match, TRBD2 (6 bases). The CDR3 contains 13 residues. CDR1 and CDR2 from the germline V gene are MNHEY and SVGAGI.

This clone was observed once. V and J are TRBV6-4 and TRBJ2-3; 8 bases map to TRBD2. This CDR3 spans 16 amino acids. V dropped 0 bases and J dropped 2; count of bases not matched to a gene: 4. Germline CDR1 is MRHNA and CDR2 is SNTAGT. In nucleotides, the CDR3 is TGTGCCAGCAGTGACTCCGCGGGGGGCCCCACAGATACGCAGTATTTT. Amino acid sequence: CASSDSAGGPTDTQYF.

The gene calls are TRBV19 and TRBJ2-3; 10 bases are a match to TRBD2. Per germline, CDR1 LNHDA and CDR2 SQIVND (reference sequence). J gave up 2 bases and V 3 bases, and 8 bases lay outside the gene matches. The CDR3 has 17 residues. The chain's CDR3 is CASSISVAGGTTDTQYF. The CDR3 coding sequence is TGTGCCAGTAGTATCTCGGTAGCGGGGGGAACCACAGATACGCAGTATTTT.

The CDR3 DNA reads TGTGCCAGCTCACCACCGGAGGCAGATTACCACGAGCAGTACTTC. Its protein product is CASSPPEADYHEQYF. The rearrangement joins TRBV18 to TRBJ2-7; tentatively, D is TRBD2 (5 bases). Germline-derived CDR1 and CDR2 are KGHSH and LQKENI. Trimming removed 0 bases at V and 5 bases at J, with 14 bases between. The CDR3 is made up of 15 amino acids.

The J gene is TRBJ2-1, the V gene TRBV7-9; D unclear. CDR3 length equals 15 residues. Trimming left V 0 bases short and J 5 bases short, with 11 bases between. Germline CDR1 reads SEHNR; CDR2 reads FQNEAQ (reference sequence). The chain's CDR3 is CASSLASARHNEQFF. DNA of the CDR3: TGTGCCAGCAGCTTAGCGAGCGCGCGTCACAATGAGCAGTTCTTC.